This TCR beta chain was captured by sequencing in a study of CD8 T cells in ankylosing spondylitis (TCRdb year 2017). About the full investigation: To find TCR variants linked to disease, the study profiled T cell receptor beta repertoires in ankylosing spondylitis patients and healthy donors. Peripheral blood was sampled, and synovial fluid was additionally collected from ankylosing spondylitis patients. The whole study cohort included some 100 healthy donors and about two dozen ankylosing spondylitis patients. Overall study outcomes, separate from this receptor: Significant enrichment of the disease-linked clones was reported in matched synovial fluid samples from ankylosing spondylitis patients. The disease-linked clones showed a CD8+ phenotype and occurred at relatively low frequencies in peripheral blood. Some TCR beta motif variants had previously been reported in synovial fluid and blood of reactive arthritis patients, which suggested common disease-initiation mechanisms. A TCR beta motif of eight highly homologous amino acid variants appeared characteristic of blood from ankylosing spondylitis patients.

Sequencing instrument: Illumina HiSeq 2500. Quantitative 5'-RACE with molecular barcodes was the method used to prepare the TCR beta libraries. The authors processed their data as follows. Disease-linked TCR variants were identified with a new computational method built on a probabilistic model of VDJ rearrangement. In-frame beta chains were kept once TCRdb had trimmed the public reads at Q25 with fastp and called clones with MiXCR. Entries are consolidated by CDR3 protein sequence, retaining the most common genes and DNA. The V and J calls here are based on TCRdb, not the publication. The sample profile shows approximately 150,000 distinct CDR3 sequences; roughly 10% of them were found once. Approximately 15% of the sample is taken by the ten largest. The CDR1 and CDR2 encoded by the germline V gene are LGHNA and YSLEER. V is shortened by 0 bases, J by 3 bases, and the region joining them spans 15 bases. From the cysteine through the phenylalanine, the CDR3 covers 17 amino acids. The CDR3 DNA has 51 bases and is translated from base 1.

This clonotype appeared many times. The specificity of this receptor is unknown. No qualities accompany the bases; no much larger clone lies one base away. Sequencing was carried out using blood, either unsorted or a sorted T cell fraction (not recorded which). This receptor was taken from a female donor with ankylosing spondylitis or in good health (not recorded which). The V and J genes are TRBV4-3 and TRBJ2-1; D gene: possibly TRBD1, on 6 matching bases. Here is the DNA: TGCGCCAGCAGCCAAGAAGGCACAGGGCCCCTCTACAATGAGCAGTTCTTC. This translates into CASSQEGTGPLYNEQFF.